Shown below are 10 T cell receptor beta chains from a single sample sequenced in a study of blood T cell repertoires in COVID-19. The assay was immunoSEQ multiplex PCR, and TCRdb's table has in-frame clones only and misses some. The sample has 150,000 to 190,000 clones, roughly 71% seen once. Sequencing was performed on peripheral blood. The receptors come from a woman older than 75 with acute or convalescent COVID-19.

V usage is TRBV6-6 and J usage is TRBJ1-1; 7 nucleotides line up with TRBD1. V lost 6 bases to trimming and J lost 7 bases; unmatched junction nucleotides: 11. CDR3 size: 14 residues. CDR1 is MNHNY, CDR2 SVGAGI, per germline (reference sequence). CDR3: CASSNRDRTLEAFF. The CDR3 DNA sequence: TGTGCCAGCAGCAACCGGGACAGAACCCTTGAAGCTTTCTTT.

The V gene is TRBV29-1, the J gene TRBJ1-6; D is possibly TRBD1 (5 bases). The CDR3 contains 13 residues. V was pared by 4 bases and J by 5 bases, with 9 bases between. Germline lookup yields CDR1 SQVTM and CDR2 ANQGSEA. The CDR3, as DNA: TGCAGCGTTGTTCAGGGTGATAATTCACCCCTCCACTTT. Translation: CSVVQGDNSPLHF.

The chain has TRBV2 and TRBJ1-1; D is unresolved. With 7 bases removed from V and 1 base from J, the gap between germline ends came to 10 bases. Germline assignment: CDR1 SNHLY and CDR2 FYNNEI. The CDR3 runs 13 residues. The CDR3: CASNGGQNTEAFF. The CDR3 DNA sequence: TGTGCCAGCAACGGCGGGCAGAACACTGAAGCTTTCTTT.

The chain couples TRBV6-5 to TRBJ1-1; no clear D gene. Trimming stripped 6 bases from V and 4 bases from J, with 18 bases between. Germline-derived CDR1 and CDR2 are MNHEY and SVGAGI. The CDR3 extends over 15 amino acids. This CDR3 is CASSLNRRTGTEAFF. The CDR3 DNA reads TGTGCCAGCAGCCTAAACCGGAGGACGGGCACTGAAGCTTTCTTT.

CDR3 amino acids: CASSQGQGRWTEAFF. For the CDR3, the DNA is TGTGCCAGCTCCCAAGGACAGGGAAGATGGACTGAAGCTTTCTTT. The chain is built from TRBV18 and TRBJ1-1, with 8 bases identical to TRBD1. CDR1 and CDR2 (germline): KGHSH, LQKENI. The CDR3 covers 15 residues. The V and J ends lost 6 bases and 5 bases, in that order; junction bases with no gene match: 11.

The CDR3 protein is CASAPTPSYNEQFF. Here the CDR3 DNA reads TGTGCCAGCGCCCCCACACCCTCCTACAATGAGCAGTTCTTC. The genes are TRBV3-1 (or the pseudogene TRBV3-2) and TRBJ2-1, with D hard to call. This CDR3 comprises 14 residues. CDR1 and CDR2 from the germline V gene are LGHDT and YNNKEL (reference sequence). V gave up 8 bases and J gave up 0 bases, with 11 bases separating them.

Of note for this clone: This same CDR3 is encoded by further DNA sequences in the sample. The chain recombines TRBV6-4 with TRBJ1-2; tentative D call: TRBD1 (5 bases). Trimming removed 4 bases from V and 7 bases from J, with 7 bases in between. The germline gives CDR1 MRHNA, CDR2 SNTAGT. This CDR3 is built from 11 residues. CDR3 sequence reads: CASSGRGGYTF. Written as DNA, the CDR3 is TGTGCCAGCAGTGGTAGGGGTGGCTACACCTTC.

The genes are TRBV5-6 and TRBJ1-2, with 8 nucleotides matching TRBD1. Germline V gene data show CDR1 as SGHDT and CDR2 as YYEEEE. V shed 4 bases, J shed 1 base, and the junction held 6 bases outside the gene matches. The CDR3 extends over 15 amino acids. CDR3 in amino acids: CASSMDRAFNYGYTF. For the CDR3, the DNA is TGTGCCAGCAGCATGGACAGGGCATTTAACTATGGCTACACCTTC.

The CDR3 DNA is TGTGCCAGCAGTTCACAGGTGAGCAATCAGCCCCAGCATTTT. This codes for CASSSQVSNQPQHF. V and J are TRBV6-6 and TRBJ1-5; tentative D call: TRBD1 (5 bases). The V and J ends lost 4 bases and 1 base respectively, with 8 bases between them. Germline V gene lookup returns CDR1 MNHNY and CDR2 SVGAGI (reference sequence). This CDR3 has 14 amino acids.

The DNA of the CDR3 is TGTGCCAGCGGTCTAGGGACAGGGGTTTTAGATGAGCAGTTCTTC. Translating it yields CASGLGTGVLDEQFF. The genes are TRBV5-5 and TRBJ2-1, with 10 bases lining up with TRBD1. Germline lookup yields CDR1 SGHKS and CDR2 YYEKEE (reference sequence). The trim removed 7 bases at V and 8 bases at J, leaving 12 bases unmatched. CDR3 length: 15 amino acids.